The 27 T cell receptor beta chains below were found in one sample sequenced in a study of cytotoxic CD8 clonotypes in ibrutinib-treated CLL. The table came from immunoSEQ multiplex PCR; TCRdb's copy has only in-frame clones and leaves some out. This sample has about 40,000 clones, with about 70% found just once. Sample: PBMCs, taken at disease progression, from a patient treated with ibrutinib. Receptors were obtained from a human donor with chronic lymphocytic leukemia.

This clone was counted only a few times. The V and J genes are TRBV5-6 and TRBJ1-5; D not resolved. V was clipped by 1 base and J by 0 bases, with 8 bases between them. This CDR3 has 15 residues. Looked up from germline, CDR1 is SGHDT and CDR2 is YYEEEE. The CDR3, as DNA: TGTGCCAGCAGCTTGAGGCAGATTAGCAATCAGCCCCAGCATTTT. This gives the protein CASSLRQISNQPQHF. Drawing the rest from reference TRBV5-6 and TRBJ1-5, the complete variable domain is DAGVTQSPTHLIKTRGQQVTLRCSPKSGHDTVSWYQQALGQGPQFIFQYYEEEERQRGNFPDRFSGHQFPNYSSELNVNALLLGDSALYLCASSLRQISNQPQHFGDGTRLSIL.

V is TRBV9 and J is TRBJ2-3, with a tentative D call TRBD2 (6 bases). Between the trimmed V and J ends, which lost 0 bases and 0 bases, there was a span of 17 bases. The germline V gene has CDR1 SGDLS and CDR2 YYNGEE. The CDR3 length is 18 residues. The CDR3 coding sequence is TGTGCCAGCAGCGTAGCTCTTTTTTCGAGCGGGAGCACAGATACGCAGTATTTT. Protein product: CASSVALFSSGSTDTQYF.

The chain couples TRBV5-1 to TRBJ1-2, with D unclear. Looked up from germline, CDR1 is SGHRS and CDR2 is YFSETQ. This CDR3 is built from 14 residues. V was clipped by 5 bases and J by 8 bases, with 19 bases between them. CDR3 DNA: TGCGCCAGCAGTTACTTTAGGGAGCCCGGGGGCTACACCTTC. Its protein is CASSYFREPGGYTF.

The chain couples TRBV19 to TRBJ1-5; D perhaps matches TRBD1 (6 bases). The V gene's germline CDR1 is LNHDA and CDR2 SQIVND (reference sequence). The CDR3 extends over 15 amino acids. V was cut by 5 bases and J by 6 bases, with 17 bases left in between. CDR3 DNA: TGTGCCAGTAGTCGACCAGGGGAACCCGTTCAGCCCCAGCATTTT. Amino acids: CASSRPGEPVQPQHF.

This clone was seen more than once but under ten times. The gene calls are TRBV7-2 and TRBJ2-7; D unresolved. The CDR3 covers 15 residues. CDR1 is SGHTA, CDR2 FQGNSA, per germline. Trimming took 1 base from V and 5 from J, leaving 15 bases between them. The chain's CDR3 is CASSLGFGTGDEQYF. The CDR3 bases are TGTGCCAGCAGCTTAGGGTTCGGCACGGGTGACGAGCAGTACTTC.

This rearrangement joins TRBV27 to TRBJ2-3, with 7 bases aligning to TRBD2. Trimming took 5 bases from V and 14 from J; bases not matched to a gene: 7. Germline-derived CDR1 and CDR2 are MNHEY and SMNVEV (reference sequence). The CDR3 has 11 amino acids. The CDR3 spells CASSPGLVWYF. CDR3 DNA sequence: TGTGCCAGCAGTCCAGGACTAGTATGGTATTTT.

This chain joins TRBV6-5 and TRBJ2-7, with a possible D match to TRBD2 (6 bases). CDR3 length: 15 residues. The V end lost 6 bases, the J end lost 2 bases, and 17 bases lay between the germline ends. CDR1 is MNHEY and CDR2 is SVGAGI in the germline V gene. The CDR3, as DNA: TGTGCCAGCAGCGTCCTAGCGAGCCGGACCTACGAGCAGTACTTC. Translating it yields CASSVLASRTYEQYF.

This clone was picked up a small number of times. For the CDR3, the DNA is TGTGCCAGCAGCCCCCCATTCAGGATCGGGTACGAGCAGTACTTC. As protein: CASSPPFRIGYEQYF. V is TRBV7-9 and J is TRBJ2-7; no clear D. The V gene lost 5 bases and the J gene lost 4 bases, with 18 bases spanning the gap. The CDR3 covers 15 residues. The germline gives CDR1 SEHNR, CDR2 FQNEAQ (reference sequence).

This chain uses TRBV29-1 with TRBJ2-1; D may be TRBD1 (6 bases). Trimming took off 4 bases at V and 0 bases at J, with 13 bases between the two ends. CDR1 and CDR2 (germline): SQVTM, ANQGSEA. This CDR3 region has 15 residues. The CDR3, as DNA: TGCAGCGTTGGGGACACCAGCCGCTCCTACAATGAGCAGTTCTTC. Amino acid sequence: CSVGDTSRSYNEQFF.

In this sample, this clone turned up a few times. The chain carries TRBV15 and TRBJ2-5, with D uncertain. CDR1 and CDR2 from the germline V gene are LNHNV and YYDKDF (reference sequence). Trimming cost V 0 bases and J 7 bases, with 6 bases left between them. The CDR3 has 12 residues. In DNA form, the CDR3 reads TGTGCCACCAGCAGAGAGGATGGGACCCAGTACTTC. This translates into CATSREDGTQYF.

The chain links TRBV13 to TRBJ2-7; TRBD1 or TRBD2 may be the D gene (5 bases each). The V and J ends lost 3 bases and 2 bases respectively, with 14 bases between them. Germline V gene sequence: CDR1 PRHDT, CDR2 FYEKMQ (reference sequence). This CDR3 has 15 residues. Here the CDR3 DNA reads TGTGCCAGCAGCTTCCCCGGGACGGTAACCTACGAGCAGTACTTC. The encoded protein is CASSFPGTVTYEQYF. The entire variable domain, with the rest obtained from reference TRBV13 and TRBJ2-7, is as follows: AAGVIQSPRHLIKEKRETATLKCYPIPRHDTVYWYQQGPGQDPQFLISFYEKMQSDKGSIPDRFSAQQFSDYHSELNMSSLELGDSALYFCASSFPGTVTYEQYFGPGTRLTVT.

The count of this clone is one. The CDR3: CSVRQGSGGYTF. CDR3 nucleotide sequence: TGCAGCGTTCGACAGGGGAGTGGAGGCTACACCTTC. The J gene is TRBJ1-2, the V gene TRBV29-1; TRBD1 agrees at 8 bases. Germline lookup yields CDR1 SQVTM and CDR2 ANQGSEA. This CDR3 spans 12 amino acids. The trim removed 5 bases at V and 8 bases at J, leaving 7 bases unmatched. The full variable domain, completed using reference TRBV29-1 and TRBJ1-2, is SAVISQKPSRDICQRGTSLTIQCQVDSQVTMMFWYRQQPGQSLTLIATANQGSEATYESGFVIDKFPISRPNLTFSTLTVSNMSPEDSSIYLCSVRQGSGGYTFGSGTRLTVV.

The genes are TRBV27 and TRBJ1-2, with D tentatively TRBD1 (6 bases). The CDR3 is made up of 14 amino acids. The V end was cut by 5 bases, the J end by 4 bases, with 14 bases between. Per germline, CDR1 MNHEY and CDR2 SMNVEV (reference sequence). CDR3 nucleotides: TGTGCCAGCAGTCCAAGGACAGAAACCTATGGCTACACCTTC. Translated, it gives CASSPRTETYGYTF.

This clone appeared a few times. The V gene is TRBV27, the J gene TRBJ1-2, with 9 positions matching TRBD1. Looked up from germline, CDR1 is MNHEY and CDR2 is SMNVEV (reference sequence). With V trimmed by 0 bases and J by 8 bases, 4 bases remained unmatched. The CDR3 is 14 residues long. The CDR3 DNA reads as TGTGCCAGCAGTTTATCGGGACAGGGACAGGGCTACACCTTC. Translation: CASSLSGQGQGYTF.

The chain recombines TRBV7-3 with TRBJ2-3, with 7 bases lining up with TRBD2. The CDR3 runs 14 residues. Germline CDR1 and CDR2: SGHTA and FQGTGA. Germline trimming cut 5 bases from V and 6 bases from J; bases unmatched to any gene: 8. The CDR3 protein is CASSPGLDGDTQYF. The CDR3 nucleotides are TGTGCCAGCAGCCCCGGACTAGATGGGGATACGCAGTATTTT.

This chain links TRBV29-1 with TRBJ2-7, with TRBD2 matching over 7 bases. This CDR3 is 12 amino acids long. The V and J ends lost 3 bases and 11 bases, in that order; junction bases with no gene match: 10. The germline V gene encodes CDR1 SQVTM and CDR2 ANQGSEA. CDR3 coding DNA: TGCAGCGTTGAGATTGTGCCGGGGAGGGAGTACTTC. Protein sequence: CSVEIVPGREYF.

This rearrangement joins TRBV9 to TRBJ2-1; TRBD2 is a possible D gene (6 bases). The CDR3 consists of 16 residues. In germline, CDR1 is SGDLS, CDR2 YYNGEE. V gave up 4 bases and J gave up 2 bases, with 16 bases separating them. Here the CDR3 DNA reads TGTGCCAGCAGCCAGGAGGGACTTTTAACCTACAATGAGCAGTTCTTC. Its translation: CASSQEGLLTYNEQFF.

V is TRBV9 and J is TRBJ2-3, with D hard to call. Germline CDR1 is SGDLS and CDR2 is YYNGEE. V lost 0 bases, J lost 3 bases, and 8 bases lay in between. CDR3 size: 14 residues. CDR3 protein: CASSVESRTDTQYF. CDR3 sequence (DNA): TGTGCCAGCAGCGTAGAAAGCAGGACAGATACGCAGTATTTT.

As DNA, the CDR3 is TGTGCCTGGACCCAACAGGAAAAACTGTTTTTT. The encoded protein is CAWTQQEKLFF. The chain couples TRBV30 to TRBJ1-4; D is unclear. This CDR3 comprises 11 residues. Germline V CDR1 and CDR2: GTSNPN, SVGIG (reference sequence). V lost 4 bases and J lost 8, with 8 bases in between.

This clone was counted only a few times. The chain recombines TRBV19 with TRBJ2-3; 9 nucleotides match TRBD2. Trimming cost V 6 bases and J 6 bases; bases outside gene matches: 7. CDR3 length: 14 amino acids. CDR1 is LNHDA, CDR2 SQIVND, per germline (reference sequence). For the CDR3, the DNA is TGTGCCAGTAGGTGGTCTAGCGGGAAGGATACGCAGTATTTT. Amino acid sequence: CASRWSSGKDTQYF.

This clone was picked up many times. The J gene is TRBJ1-1, the V gene TRBV9, with D possibly being TRBD1 (5 bases). The germline CDR1 and CDR2 sequences are SGDLS and YYNGEE. The V gene lost 0 bases and the J gene lost 4 bases, with 10 bases spanning the gap. This CDR3 has 14 residues. The CDR3 spells CASSVAGDRTEAFF. As DNA, the CDR3 is TGTGCCAGCAGCGTAGCGGGGGATCGCACTGAAGCTTTCTTT.

V gene TRBV27 combines with J gene TRBJ2-5; TRBD1 matches at 11 bases. Germline-derived CDR1 and CDR2 are MNHEY and SMNVEV (reference sequence). This CDR3 spans 16 amino acids. V lost 4 bases and J lost 4; bases outside the gene matches: 8. CDR3 protein: CASSSHQGQGVETQYF. In DNA form, the CDR3 reads TGTGCCAGCAGTTCCCACCAGGGACAGGGGGTAGAGACCCAGTACTTC.

The chain has TRBV4-3 and TRBJ1-1; perhaps TRBD1 as D (5 bases). V was clipped by 1 base and J by 5 bases, with 14 bases between them. This CDR3 comprises 15 residues. The germline CDR1 and CDR2 sequences are LGHNA and YSLEER. The CDR3 sequence is CASSQGRGAVTEAFF. The CDR3 DNA follows: TGCGCCAGCAGCCAAGGAAGAGGGGCGGTGACTGAAGCTTTCTTT.

The V and J genes are TRBV28 and TRBJ2-5; 8 positions agree with TRBD1. Germline V gives CDR1 MDHEN, CDR2 SYDVKM. The CDR3 is made up of 15 amino acids. V trimming: 5 bases; J trimming: 6 bases; junction bases outside the gene matches: 11. The CDR3 nucleotides are TGTGCCAGCAGTCCCCCGGACAGGGCGGGAAAGACCCAGTACTTC. Protein sequence: CASSPPDRAGKTQYF. Combining the CDR3 with reference TRBV28 and TRBJ2-5 gives the whole variable domain DVKVTQSSRYLVKRTGEKVFLECVQDMDHENMFWYRQDPGLGLRLIYFSYDVKMKEKGDIPEGYSVSREKKERFSLILESASTNQTSMYLCASSPPDRAGKTQYFGPGTRLLVL.

The chain recombines TRBV28 with TRBJ1-6; D possibly corresponds to TRBD1 (6 bases). V lost 5 bases, J lost 15 bases, and 14 bases lay in between. CDR1 is MDHEN and CDR2 is SYDVKM in the germline V gene. This CDR3 is built from 12 residues. The CDR3 loop is CASSTGNLDLHF. In DNA form, the CDR3 reads TGTGCCAGCAGTACAGGGAATCTGGACCTCCACTTT.

The chain recombines TRBV5-1 with TRBJ2-7; D is possibly TRBD1 or TRBD2 (5 bases each). This CDR3 has 14 residues. Trimming stripped 4 bases from V and 5 bases from J, with 16 bases between. Germline assignment: CDR1 SGHRS and CDR2 YFSETQ. CDR3 nucleotides: TGCGCCAGCAGCCCCAGTCGGGACCCTAACGAGCAGTACTTC. Encoded protein: CASSPSRDPNEQYF.

This clone was recorded only once. This chain links TRBV19 with TRBJ2-5; 7 positions match TRBD2. Germline V CDR1 and CDR2: LNHDA, SQIVND (reference sequence). After removal of 3 bases from V and 5 bases from J, the junction contained 3 bases not matched to a gene. The CDR3 is 13 amino acids. Written as DNA, the CDR3 is TGTGCCAGTAGTATGACCGGGGGGGAGACCCAGTACTTC. Translating it yields CASSMTGGETQYF.